Presented here are 32 T cell receptor beta chains from one specimen sequenced in a study of T cell responses to AZD1222 COVID-19 vaccine. Sequenced by immunoSEQ multiplex PCR; TCRdb stores in-frame clones only, minus some. The profile shows about 120,000 clones, roughly 85% of them singletons. The sample consisted of peripheral blood, taken on day 0 of AZD1222 vaccination. The source is an adult in good health.

The CDR3 nucleotides are TGCGCCAGCAGCCCTGGGACAGGGTATTCCTACGAGCAGTACTTC. This encodes CASSPGTGYSYEQYF. This chain joins TRBV4-1 and TRBJ2-7; TRBD1 matches 9 bases. The CDR3 consists of 15 residues. After removal of 4 bases from V and 1 base from J, the junction contained 5 bases not matched to a gene. Per the germline V gene, CDR1 is MGHRA and CDR2 is YSYEKL.

This rearrangement joins TRBV20-1 to TRBJ2-7, with no clear D. The germline gives CDR1 DFQATT, CDR2 SNEGSKA (reference sequence). The CDR3 has 12 residues. V was clipped by 5 bases and J by 1 base, with 9 bases between them. CDR3 residues: CSARGFSYEQYF. In nucleotides, the CDR3 is TGCAGTGCTCGTGGATTTTCCTACGAGCAGTACTTC.

The chain recombines TRBV9 with TRBJ1-2; tentative D call: TRBD1 (5 bases). Germline CDR1 is SGDLS and CDR2 is YYNGEE. V lost 0 bases to trimming and J lost 8 bases, with 14 bases between them. The CDR3 is 14 residues long. The CDR3 reads CASSVETGRVGYTF. CDR3 DNA sequence: TGTGCCAGCAGCGTAGAGACGGGACGCGTGGGCTACACCTTC.

The chain joins TRBV4-2 to TRBJ2-1; 10 bases match TRBD2. This CDR3 comprises 19 residues. CDR1 is LGHNA, CDR2 YNFKEQ, per germline. Germline trimming cut 0 bases from V and 3 bases from J; bases unmatched to any gene: 11. CDR3 protein: CASSQDYMVAGGLYNEQFF. The CDR3 DNA reads TGTGCCAGCAGCCAAGATTATATGGTAGCGGGGGGCCTCTACAATGAGCAGTTCTTC.

This chain joins TRBV10-3 and TRBJ2-5, with D perhaps matching TRBD1 (6 bases). Trimming took off 2 bases at V and 4 bases at J, with 8 bases between the two ends. The CDR3 runs 13 residues. The germline V gene encodes CDR1 ENHRY and CDR2 SYGVKD. CDR3 sequence (DNA): TGTGCCATCAGTGAGGGGGGCGGAGAGACCCAGTACTTC. Translation: CAISEGGGETQYF.

J is TRBJ1-4 and V is TRBV7-9; D perhaps matches TRBD1 (5 bases). The CDR3 is made up of 15 amino acids. V lost 10 bases, J lost 0 bases, and 15 bases lay in between. Germline assignment: CDR1 SEHNR and CDR2 FQNEAQ (reference sequence). CDR3 in DNA: TGTGCCACCCGGGGGGAAAGATCAACTAATGAAAAACTGTTTTTT. It is translated as CATRGERSTNEKLFF. Full variable domain (outside the CDR3, taken from reference TRBV7-9 and TRBJ1-4): DTGVSQNPRHKITKRGQNVTFRCDPISEHNRLYWYRQTLGQGPEFLTYFQNEAQLEKSRLLSDRFSAERPKGSFSTLEIQRTEQGDSAMYLCATRGERSTNEKLFFGSGTQLSVL.

The V and J genes are TRBV7-2 and TRBJ2-2, with D unresolved. V was shortened by 2 bases and J by 0 bases, with 7 bases between the two germline ends. This CDR3 contains 15 residues. Germline CDR1 and CDR2: SGHTA and FQGNSA. CDR3 in amino acids: CASSLQLTNTGELFF. The CDR3 coding sequence is TGTGCCAGCAGCTTACAGTTGACGAACACCGGGGAGCTGTTTTTT.

The CDR3 DNA sequence: TGTGCCAGCAGCGGCGGCGGCGGGGTGGGATATGGCTACACCTTC. Translation: CASSGGGGVGYGYTF. The V and J genes are TRBV5-5 and TRBJ1-2; no clear D gene. Trimming left V 4 bases short and J 5 bases short, with 18 bases between. The CDR3 runs to 15 residues. Germline V gives CDR1 SGHKS, CDR2 YYEKEE (reference sequence).

The rearrangement uses TRBV19 and TRBJ1-2, with unresolved D. Germline CDR1 LNHDA, CDR2 SQIVND (reference sequence). The CDR3 contains 14 residues. The DNA of the CDR3 is TGTGCGGCCAGTAGCCCTTTTCGGCGGCGTGGCTACACCTTC. Amino acids: CAASSPFRRRGYTF.

This rearrangement joins TRBV6-5 to TRBJ2-2; D is perhaps TRBD1 (6 bases). Germline V CDR1 and CDR2: MNHEY, SVGAGI. The CDR3 length is 13 residues. The V and J ends lost 7 bases and 7 bases respectively, with 13 bases between them. Written as DNA, the CDR3 is TGTGCCAGCAAACACAGGGTTAGCGGGGAGCTGTTTTTT. Translating it yields CASKHRVSGELFF.

This clone came up once. This rearrangement joins TRBV18 to TRBJ1-1; D is uncertain. This CDR3 has 13 amino acids. Trimming stripped 1 base from V and 4 bases from J, with 7 bases between. Germline V gene data show CDR1 as KGHSH and CDR2 as LQKENI. CDR3 loop: CASSPRAGTEAFF. The DNA of the CDR3 is TGTGCCAGCTCACCACGGGCGGGCACTGAAGCTTTCTTT.

This chain uses TRBV30 with TRBJ1-1; D may be TRBD1 (6 bases). This CDR3 has 15 residues. From germline, CDR1 is GTSNPN and CDR2 SVGIG (reference sequence). Trimming stripped 3 bases from V and 1 base from J, with 15 bases between. The CDR3 region is CAWSSSAGANTEAFF. The CDR3, as DNA: TGTGCCTGGAGCTCGTCGGCGGGGGCGAACACTGAAGCTTTCTTT.

The J gene is TRBJ2-7, the V gene TRBV9; TRBD1 agrees at 8 bases. This CDR3 is 16 amino acids long. V shed 0 bases and J 3 bases; nucleotides not matched to a gene: 8. CDR1 and CDR2 (germline): SGDLS, YYNGEE. The CDR3 DNA is TGTGCCAGCAGCGTAGAGGGACGACAGGGGTTCTACGAGCAGTACTTC. It is translated as CASSVEGRQGFYEQYF.

The rearrangement links TRBV5-1 to TRBJ1-5, with D unclear. CDR1 SGHRS and CDR2 YFSETQ come from the germline V gene. CDR3 length: 17 residues. The ends were cut back, 0 bases at V and 6 bases at J, with 19 bases in the middle. The CDR3 is CASSLVPVGTQAQPQHF. CDR3 DNA sequence: TGCGCCAGCAGCTTGGTTCCAGTAGGTACGCAAGCTCAGCCCCAGCATTTT. Complete variable domain (other parts from reference TRBV5-1 and TRBJ1-5): KAGVTQTPRYLIKTRGQQVTLSCSPISGHRSVSWYQQTPGQGLQFLFEYFSETQRNKGNFPGRFSGRQFSNSRSEMNVSTLELGDSALYLCASSLVPVGTQAQPQHFGDGTRLSIL.

The chain recombines TRBV7-2 with TRBJ2-5; 8 nucleotides align to TRBD2. Trimming removed 5 bases from V and 2 bases from J; junction bases left unmatched: 10. This CDR3 region has 16 residues. Germline values: CDR1 SGHTA, CDR2 FQGNSA. Written as DNA, the CDR3 is TGTGCCAGCAGCCAAGGGAGTCGCGGGGGGCAAGAGACCCAGTACTTC. It is translated as CASSQGSRGGQETQYF. Variable domain in full (rest from reference TRBV7-2 and TRBJ2-5): GAGVSQSPSNKVTEKGKDVELRCDPISGHTALYWYRQSLGQGLEFLIYFQGNSAPDKSGLPSDRFSAERTGGSVSTLTIQRTQQEDSAVYLCASSQGSRGGQETQYFGPGTRLLVL.

The sample holds one count of this clone. The genes are TRBV3-1 (or the pseudogene TRBV3-2) and TRBJ1-4; the D is unclear. Per the germline V gene, CDR1 is LGHDT and CDR2 is YNNKEL (reference sequence). The CDR3 has 14 residues. V was pared by 2 bases and J by 11 bases, with 15 bases between. As DNA, the CDR3 is TGTGCCAGCAGCCAACCTTCCCGGGTCGGGAAACTGTTTTTT. Protein product: CASSQPSRVGKLFF.

This chain joins TRBV19 and TRBJ2-3; TRBD2 matches at 9 bases. Trimming removed 10 bases from V and 5 bases from J; junction bases left unmatched: 10. CDR3 size: 14 residues. The germline V gene encodes CDR1 LNHDA and CDR2 SQIVND (reference sequence). As DNA, the CDR3 is TGTGCCACCCACGATGGCGGGAGGGGAGATACGCAGTATTTT. This encodes CATHDGGRGDTQYF.

Of note for this clone: Additional DNA sequences in this sample encode the identical CDR3. The chain carries TRBV7-2 and TRBJ2-7; perhaps TRBD2 as D (6 bases). Germline lookup yields CDR1 SGHTA and CDR2 FQGNSA. V was clipped by 1 base and J by 3 bases, with 10 bases between them. The CDR3 is 14 residues long. The CDR3 loop is CASSLDAGIYEQYF. CDR3 nucleotide sequence: TGTGCCAGCAGCTTAGATGCGGGGATCTACGAGCAGTACTTC.

A single count supports this clone. The chain carries TRBV7-8 and TRBJ2-1; D is uncertain. The CDR3 covers 13 residues. Germline V CDR1 and CDR2: SGHVS, FQNEAQ. Trimming stripped 0 bases from V and 7 bases from J, with 7 bases between. In nucleotides, the CDR3 is TGTGCCAGCAGCTTAGCGCCCAGGAATGAGCAGTTCTTC. Protein product: CASSLAPRNEQFF.

The rearrangement joins TRBV11-2 to TRBJ2-3; TRBD2 aligns across 7 bases. This CDR3 contains 14 residues. Germline CDR1 is SGHAT and CDR2 is FQNNGV. The V gene end was trimmed by 0 bases and the J gene end by 5 bases; junction bases not matched to a gene: 2. Written as DNA, the CDR3 is TGTGCCAGCAGCTTAGAGGGGAGGGGAGATACGCAGTATTTT. This codes for CASSLEGRGDTQYF.

This clone was counted only a few times. In DNA form, the CDR3 reads TGTGCCAGCAGCCGCAATCTTCCGGACAGTAACTATGGCTACACCTTC. The encoded protein is CASSRNLPDSNYGYTF. V gene TRBV3-1 (or the pseudogene TRBV3-2) combines with J gene TRBJ1-2, with a weak D call TRBD1 (6 bases). V was pared by 4 bases and J by 1 base, with 16 bases between. The CDR3 consists of 16 residues. CDR1 and CDR2 (germline): LGHDT, YNNKEL (reference sequence).

The chain employs TRBV3-1 (or the pseudogene TRBV3-2) and TRBJ2-3; TRBD2 matches 12 bases. This CDR3 has 17 residues. V was pared by 1 base and J by 3 bases, with 5 bases of the junction left unmatched. From germline, CDR1 is LGHDT and CDR2 YNNKEL (reference sequence). CDR3 amino acids: CASSQVIGLAGTDTQYF. DNA of the CDR3: TGTGCCAGCAGCCAAGTTATTGGACTAGCGGGGACAGATACGCAGTATTTT.

V and J are TRBV13 and TRBJ1-1; D gene uncertain. Germline lookup yields CDR1 PRHDT and CDR2 FYEKMQ (reference sequence). This CDR3 is built from 13 residues. Trimming pared 2 bases from V and 4 bases from J, leaving 8 bases between. CDR3 sequence (DNA): TGTGCCAGCAGCTTACACCGGGGCACTGAAGCTTTCTTT. Amino acids: CASSLHRGTEAFF.

V and J are TRBV24-1 and TRBJ2-6; the match to TRBD1 covers 7 bases. The V gene end was trimmed by 0 bases and the J gene end by 2 bases; junction bases not matched to a gene: 0. The germline V gene has CDR1 KGHDR and CDR2 SFDVKD. This CDR3 contains 16 residues. The CDR3 spells CATSDLDRAGANVLTF. CDR3 DNA sequence: TGTGCCACCAGTGATTTGGACAGGGCTGGGGCCAACGTCCTGACTTTC.

About this clone: One end of the junction varies from germline; a read error may be responsible. The gene calls are TRBV6-1 and TRBJ2-7; 10 nucleotides align to TRBD2. This CDR3 is 15 amino acids long. Germline CDR1 MNHNS, CDR2 SASEGT. In DNA form, the CDR3 reads TGTGCCAGCAATGAACCTAGCGGGAGTTCGTACGAGCAGTACTTC. This translates into CASNEPSGSSYEQYF.

The chain combines TRBV28 with TRBJ1-2; D unresolved. CDR1 and CDR2 from the germline V gene are MDHEN and SYDVKM. V was pared by 8 bases and J by 4 bases, with 8 bases between. This CDR3 has 11 amino acids. CDR3 sequence: CASGGLYGYTF. The DNA of the CDR3 is TGTGCCAGCGGTGGGCTCTATGGCTACACCTTC.

The gene calls are TRBV30 and TRBJ2-7, with D possibly TRBD2 on 6 matching bases. V was shortened by 0 bases and J by 5 bases, with 20 bases between the two germline ends. The CDR3 length is 16 residues. Looked up from germline, CDR1 is GTSNPN and CDR2 is SVGIG (reference sequence). The CDR3 DNA follows: TGTGCCTGGAGTGTTAGGTGGTCTGGAGGGGCCCACGAGCAGTACTTC. This translates into CAWSVRWSGGAHEQYF. The complete variable domain, with remaining parts taken from reference TRBV30 and TRBJ2-7, reads SQTIHQWPATLVQPVGSPLSLECTVEGTSNPNLYWYRQAAGRGLQLLFYSVGIGQISSEVPQNLSASRPQDRQFILSSKKLLLSDSGFYLCAWSVRWSGGAHEQYFGPGTRLTVT.

The gene calls are TRBV7-2 and TRBJ2-1; 9 bases are shared with TRBD2. The CDR3 extends over 16 amino acids. V shed 8 bases and J 4 bases; nucleotides not matched to a gene: 12. Germline V gives CDR1 SGHTA, CDR2 FQGNSA. The CDR3 bases are TGTGCCAGCTCAAAGGGGGCGCGGGAGGGTTACAATGAGCAGTTCTTC. Translated, it gives CASSKGAREGYNEQFF.

This chain links TRBV11-2 with TRBJ1-1; D not certain. Trimming pared 1 base from V and 9 bases from J, leaving 9 bases between. The CDR3 is 12 amino acids. Germline V gene lookup returns CDR1 SGHAT and CDR2 FQNNGV. CDR3 bases: TGTGCCAGCAGCTTAGTAGCAGCCAAAGCTTTCTTT. It codes for CASSLVAAKAFF.

The V gene is TRBV7-9, the J gene TRBJ1-3; 8 nucleotides align to TRBD1. CDR1 SEHNR and CDR2 FQNEAQ come from the germline V gene (reference sequence). The CDR3 spans 15 residues. The V and J ends lost 5 bases and 5 bases, in that order; junction bases with no gene match: 8. The CDR3 DNA reads TGTGCCAGCAGCAAAGAGCGGACAGGGCGAAACACCATATATTTT. Its translation is CASSKERTGRNTIYF.

CDR3 bases: TGTGCCAGCAGTTACTCCGATTCACCCCTCCACTTT. It yields the protein CASSYSDSPLHF. The rearrangement links TRBV6-5 to TRBJ1-6; D is undetermined. The V end was cut by 0 bases, the J end by 8 bases, with 2 bases between. This CDR3 is 12 amino acids long. In germline, CDR1 is MNHEY, CDR2 SVGAGI.

The chain has TRBV28 and TRBJ2-1; D may be TRBD1 or TRBD2 (5 bases each). The CDR3 is 15 amino acids. Deletions cut 5 bases from V and 5 bases from J, with 16 bases between. Per the germline V gene, CDR1 is MDHEN and CDR2 is SYDVKM. In DNA form, the CDR3 reads TGTGCCAGCAGTCCCCCCGCGAGGGGCAACAATGAGCAGTTCTTC. It yields the protein CASSPPARGNNEQFF.